This TCR beta chain was captured in a study of T cell changes during pregnancy in multiple sclerosis. The CDR3 totals 12 residues. TCRdb's copy holds only in-frame clones and misses some; the assay was immunoSEQ multiplex PCR. This table has some 80,000 clones, about 93% appearing once. This sequence was found in a female donor with multiple sclerosis, enrolled in a pregnancy study. The source material was CD4+ T cells from peripheral blood mononuclear cells, sampled after pregnancy. V is TRBV21-1 and J is TRBJ2-7; TRBD1 is the table's D call and was not checked against the DNA. TRBV21-1 is a pseudogene segment. The CDR3 DNA follows: TGTGCCAGCAGCCCAGGGACAGACGAGCAGTACTTC. The encoded protein is CASSPGTDEQYF.